This passage covers 8 T cell receptor beta chains from one sample sequenced in a study of Ad26.COV2.S vaccination and SARS-CoV-2 variants. Treatment of the sample: 15 to 20 received Ad26.COV2.S at low or high dose, single or two shots; 5 received placebo; per-sample allocation not given. Sampling occurred on day 63 after the first vaccine or placebo injection. Some clones are missing from TCRdb's copy, which holds only in-frame ones; the method was immunoSEQ multiplex PCR. The repertoire includes 300,000 to 500,000 clones, 70% to 90% of them detected once, and under 3.5% sits in the top ten. Material: peripheral blood, obtained in a trial of Ad26.COV2.S vaccine versus placebo. These receptors were taken from a person aged 18-65 years who received the Ad26.COV2.S COVID-19 vaccine or a placebo.

This clone was seen only once. The V and J genes are TRBV5-1 and TRBJ2-3; D gene uncertain. The V gene's germline CDR1 is SGHRS and CDR2 YFSETQ. Trimming took off 0 bases at V and 2 bases at J, with 4 bases between the two ends. CDR3 length: 13 amino acids. In nucleotides, the CDR3 is TGCGCCAGCAGCTTGGACATCACAGATACGCAGTATTTT. Amino acids: CASSLDITDTQYF.

This clone appeared a single time. The chain is built from TRBV7-2 and TRBJ2-7; D call uncertain. V was cut by 2 bases and J by 0 bases, with 8 bases left in between. The CDR3 is made up of 14 amino acids. Germline V gives CDR1 SGHTA, CDR2 FQGNSA. CDR3 loop: CASSLRQVSYEQYF. The CDR3 DNA follows: TGTGCCAGCAGCTTACGGCAAGTCTCCTACGAGCAGTACTTC.

The V gene is TRBV3-1 (or the pseudogene TRBV3-2), the J gene TRBJ1-4; D perhaps matches TRBD1 (6 bases). The germline V gene encodes CDR1 LGHDT and CDR2 YNNKEL (reference sequence). The CDR3 covers 15 residues. V shed 5 bases and J shed 8 bases, with 18 bases lying between them. CDR3 nucleotides: TGTGCCAGCAGCTCCCGTACCGGGACAAGAGAAAAACTGTTTTTT. Its translation: CASSSRTGTREKLFF.

The chain is built from TRBV9 and TRBJ1-1; D is possibly TRBD1 (5 bases). V lost 3 bases, J lost 4 bases, and 19 bases lay in between. The CDR3 loop spans 16 amino acids. Germline V lookup: CDR1 SGDLS, CDR2 YYNGEE. The CDR3 sequence: CASSDFSGVRGTEAFF. In nucleotides, the CDR3 is TGTGCCAGCAGCGATTTCTCGGGGGTTCGAGGCACTGAAGCTTTCTTT.

This clone is a singleton in its sample. V and J are TRBV6-1 and TRBJ2-7; D remains unclear. Looked up from germline, CDR1 is MNHNS and CDR2 is SASEGT. V was pared by 3 bases and J by 0 bases, with 12 bases between. The CDR3 loop spans 15 amino acids. The DNA for the CDR3 is TGTGCCAGCAGTGAGGTAGACTCTAGCTCCTACGAGCAGTACTTC. Translating gives CASSEVDSSSYEQYF.

The V call is TRBV18, the J call TRBJ1-4; D may be TRBD1 (5 bases). V lost 4 bases to trimming and J lost 5 bases, with 17 bases between them. The germline V gene encodes CDR1 KGHSH and CDR2 LQKENI. The CDR3 length is 16 residues. CDR3 nucleotides: TGTGCCAGCTCACTTTCGGAGGGACGGGGGAATGAAAAACTGTTTTTT. It codes for CASSLSEGRGNEKLFF. Full variable domain (rest looked up from reference TRBV18 and TRBJ1-4): NAGVMQNPRHLVRRRGQEARLRCSPMKGHSHVYWYRQLPEEGLKFMVYLQKENIIDESGMPKERFSAEFPKEGPSILRIQQVVRGDSAAYFCASSLSEGRGNEKLFFGSGTQLSVL.

This chain joins TRBV12-3 or TRBV12-4 and TRBJ1-5; D is uncertain. Trimming removed 0 bases from V and 8 bases from J, with 8 bases in between. The CDR3 totals 13 residues. The CDR3 here is CASSLATGEPQHF. The CDR3 region has the DNA TGTGCCAGCAGTTTAGCAACGGGTGAGCCCCAGCATTTT.

CDR3: CASSQGYDGLNTEAFF. The DNA of the CDR3 is TGTGCCAGCAGCCAAGGGTATGACGGCTTGAACACTGAAGCTTTCTTT. The rearrangement joins TRBV3-1 (or the pseudogene TRBV3-2) to TRBJ1-1, with D hard to call. The CDR3 sequence is 16 residues long. Germline values: CDR1 LGHDT, CDR2 YNNKEL (reference sequence). V was cut by 1 base and J by 0 bases, with 12 bases left in between.